This T cell receptor (beta chain) was recorded in a study of early T cells in non-severe SARS-CoV-2 infection. Germline trimming cut 6 bases from V and 6 bases from J; bases unmatched to any gene: 4. Germline lookup yields CDR1 DFQATT and CDR2 SNEGSKA (reference sequence). The CDR3 covers 11 residues. Using its own MiXCR run on the 5' RACE reads, TCRdb lists one record per CDR3 protein. The sample includes about 97,000 distinct CDR3 sequences, approximately 9.9% of them seen just once. Sequenced material: whole blood, taken at baseline. The clonotype was recovered from an adult who was a healthcare worker with PCR-confirmed SARS-CoV-2 infection or an uninfected control (not recorded which). This chain links TRBV20-1 with TRBJ1-1, with TRBD1 matching 7 bases. CDR3 region: CSASDRAEAFF. The CDR3, as DNA: TGCAGTGCCAGCGACAGGGCTGAAGCTTTCTTT.